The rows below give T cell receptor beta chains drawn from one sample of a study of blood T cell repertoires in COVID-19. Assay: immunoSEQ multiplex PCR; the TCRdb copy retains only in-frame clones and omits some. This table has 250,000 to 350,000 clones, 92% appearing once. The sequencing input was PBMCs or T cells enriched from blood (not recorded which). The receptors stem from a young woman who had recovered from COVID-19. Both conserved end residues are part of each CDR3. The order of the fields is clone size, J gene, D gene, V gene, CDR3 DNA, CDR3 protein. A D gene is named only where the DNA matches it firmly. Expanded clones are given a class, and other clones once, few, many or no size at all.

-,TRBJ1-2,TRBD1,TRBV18,TGTGCCAGCTCACAGACGGGACAGGGGAGCTATGGCTACACCTTC,CASSQTGQGSYGYTF
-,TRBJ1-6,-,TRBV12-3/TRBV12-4,TGTGCCAGCGGGCCAGCCGGTAATTCACCCCTCCACTTT,CASGPAGNSPLHF
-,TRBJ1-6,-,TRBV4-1,TGCGCCAGCAGCCAGGGGGCAGTAAATTCACCCCTCCACTTT,CASSQGAVNSPLHF
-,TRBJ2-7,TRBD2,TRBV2,TGTGCCAGCAGTGGGCTAGCGGGAGGTTTAGGCGAGCAGTACTTC,CASSGLAGGLGEQYF
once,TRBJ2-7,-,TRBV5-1,TGCGCCAGCAGCTTGGAGTGGCAGGCCGCCTACGAGCAGTACTTC,CASSLEWQAAYEQYF
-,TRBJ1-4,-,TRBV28,TGTGCCAGCAGTCCCAGGGTATACATTAATGAAAAACTGTTTTTT,CASSPRVYINEKLFF
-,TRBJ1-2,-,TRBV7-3,TGTGCCAGCAGCTTATCCCGGGATGTTGGCTACACCTTC,CASSLSRDVGYTF
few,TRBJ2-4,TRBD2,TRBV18,TGTGCCACTCGGACTAGCGGGAGCGCTAAAAACATTCAGTACTTC,CATRTSGSAKNIQYF
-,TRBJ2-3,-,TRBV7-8,TGTGCCAGCAGCTCCGACATCGCCTCTTTGTCGCAGTATTTT,CASSSDIASLSQYF
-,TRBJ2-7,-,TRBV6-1,TGTGCCAGCAGTGGTAGCTCCTACGAGCAGTACTTC,CASSGSSYEQYF
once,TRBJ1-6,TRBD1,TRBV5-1,TGCGCCAGCAGCACGGGACAGGGATTCAATTCACCCCTCCACTTT,CASSTGQGFNSPLHF
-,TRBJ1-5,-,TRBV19,TGTGCCAGTAGCCTGGGGGCGCCTCGTAGCAATCAGCCCCAGCATTTT,CASSLGAPRSNQPQHF
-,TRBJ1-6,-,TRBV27,TGTGCCAGCAGTTTAAACAGCAATTCACCCCTCCACTTT,CASSLNSNSPLHF
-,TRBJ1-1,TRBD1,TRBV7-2,TGTGCCAGCAGCTTCGAGACAGGGCTTCCTGAAGCTTTCTTT,CASSFETGLPEAFF
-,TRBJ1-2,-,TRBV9,TGTGCCAGCAGCGCCAACCGGGACACGGAAGACTATGGCTACACCTTC,CASSANRDTEDYGYTF
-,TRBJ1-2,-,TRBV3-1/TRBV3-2,TGTGCCAGCAGCCAAGATCTGGGCCCATTTGTTGCCTATGGCTACACCTTC,CASSQDLGPFVAYGYTF
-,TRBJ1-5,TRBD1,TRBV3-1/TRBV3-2,TGTGCCAGCAGCCAAGGGGCAGGGGGGCCTCAGCCCCAGCATTTT,CASSQGAGGPQPQHF
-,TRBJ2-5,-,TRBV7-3,TGTGCCAGCAGTATTGACGGGACTCCCCAAACCCAGTACTTC,CASSIDGTPQTQYF